The 14 T cell receptor beta chains in this list originate from one sample, sequenced in a study of Ad26.COV2.S vaccination and SARS-CoV-2 variants. Indicated treatment: around 19 received Ad26.COV2.S at low or high dose, single or two shots; about 5 received placebo; per-sample allocation not given. All samples were drawn on day 63, counting from the first vaccine or placebo injection. Generated by immunoSEQ multiplex PCR, the TCRdb table keeps only in-frame clones and is missing some. Here the sample spans about 480,000 clones, roughly nine tenths being singletons. This specimen consisted of peripheral blood, obtained in a trial of Ad26.COV2.S vaccine versus placebo. The receptors were sampled from a person between 18 and 59 years old who received the Ad26.COV2.S COVID-19 vaccine or a placebo.

The CDR3 DNA follows: TGTGCCAGCAGACCTAGGAGGACCGGGGAGCTGTTTTTT. Amino acids: CASRPRRTGELFF. This chain links TRBV28 with TRBJ2-2, with D perhaps TRBD2 (5 bases). The germline V and J ends were trimmed by 6 bases and 5 bases, with 10 bases remaining between them. This CDR3 spans 13 amino acids. CDR1 and CDR2 from the germline V gene are MDHEN and SYDVKM.

V is TRBV7-2 and J is TRBJ1-2; D possibly corresponds to TRBD1 (5 bases). Germline V CDR1 and CDR2: SGHTA, FQGNSA. The CDR3 spans 14 residues. V shed 3 bases and J shed 5 bases, with 13 bases lying between them. CDR3 residues: CASSLRARVYGYTF. CDR3 nucleotide sequence: TGTGCCAGCAGCTTGCGGGCCAGGGTGTATGGCTACACCTTC. The entire variable domain, with the rest obtained from reference TRBV7-2 and TRBJ1-2, is as follows: GAGVSQSPSNKVTEKGKDVELRCDPISGHTALYWYRQSLGQGLEFLIYFQGNSAPDKSGLPSDRFSAERTGGSVSTLTIQRTQQEDSAVYLCASSLRARVYGYTFGSGTRLTVV.

The chain carries TRBV2 and TRBJ1-1; a weak D match, TRBD1 (5 bases). V lost 7 bases to trimming and J lost 2 bases, with 20 bases between them. Germline loops: CDR1 SNHLY, CDR2 FYNNEI. This CDR3 is built from 16 residues. CDR3 in DNA: TGTGCCAGCAATCCGGGACGGGGAAGAAAAAACACTGAAGCTTTCTTT. It codes for CASNPGRGRKNTEAFF.

The chain couples TRBV30 to TRBJ2-7; 8 bases fit TRBD2. With V trimmed by 5 bases and J by 3 bases, 9 bases remained unmatched. The CDR3 is 14 amino acids. Looked up from germline, CDR1 is GTSNPN and CDR2 is SVGIG (reference sequence). As DNA, the CDR3 is TGTGCCTGGGCCGGCCGGGGGGGAAGCTACGAGCAGTACTTC. Its translation is CAWAGRGGSYEQYF.

This sequence joins TRBV7-3 and TRBJ2-1, with D possibly matching TRBD2 (5 bases). Germline loops: CDR1 SGHTA, CDR2 FQGTGA. This CDR3 has 14 residues. The V and J ends lost 1 base and 9 bases respectively, with 13 bases between them. The CDR3 spells CASSLNPLSGEQFF. The CDR3 DNA reads as TGTGCCAGCAGCTTAAATCCCTTAAGCGGTGAGCAGTTCTTC.

The chain combines TRBV9 with TRBJ1-1, with D possibly matching TRBD1 (6 bases). Germline V gene data show CDR1 as SGDLS and CDR2 as YYNGEE. There are 15 residues in the CDR3. Trimming removed 4 bases from V and 5 bases from J, with 18 bases in between. The chain's CDR3 is CASSPSGVDGTEAFF. The CDR3 DNA reads TGTGCCAGCAGCCCCTCAGGGGTCGATGGGACTGAAGCTTTCTTT.

The chain links TRBV4-1 to TRBJ1-3; D is unclear. Between the trimmed V and J ends, which lost 2 bases and 4 bases, there was a span of 6 bases. The CDR3 has 13 amino acids. CDR1 and CDR2 (germline): MGHRA, YSYEKL. The CDR3 sequence: CASSQLQGNTIYF. The CDR3 nucleotides read TGCGCCAGCAGCCAACTACAAGGAAACACCATATATTTT.

The J gene is TRBJ1-5, the V gene TRBV19, with D possibly TRBD1 on 6 matching bases. V lost 2 bases and J lost 3, with 11 bases in between. The germline V gene has CDR1 LNHDA and CDR2 SQIVND (reference sequence). The CDR3 length is 15 residues. CDR3 sequence (DNA): TGTGCCAGTAGTATAAATGGACAGCCCAATCAGCCCCAGCATTTT. Translated, it gives CASSINGQPNQPQHF.

The CDR3 loop reads CASRLAVLGGELFF. The CDR3 DNA is TGTGCCAGCAGACTAGCGGTGTTAGGCGGGGAGCTGTTTTTT. J is TRBJ2-2 and V is TRBV3-1 (or the pseudogene TRBV3-2), with 8 nucleotides matching TRBD2. There are 14 residues in the CDR3. Unmatched junction bases numbered 7, after V lost 6 bases and J lost 7 bases. Germline V gene sequence: CDR1 LGHDT, CDR2 YNNKEL (reference sequence).

The J gene is TRBJ2-5, the V gene TRBV28, with D possibly TRBD2 on 5 matching bases. Trimming took off 5 bases at V and 7 bases at J, with 14 bases between the two ends. Germline loops: CDR1 MDHEN, CDR2 SYDVKM. This CDR3 has 13 residues. The CDR3 DNA follows: TGTGCCAGCAGTAACGGGGTTTCGGGGACCCAGTACTTC. This sequence encodes CASSNGVSGTQYF.

This clone has a count of ten or more. The gene calls are TRBV25-1 and TRBJ1-1; 9 nucleotides line up with TRBD1. The germline CDR1 and CDR2 sequences are MGHDK and SYGVNS. This CDR3 region has 15 residues. Trimming removed 6 bases from V and 1 base from J; junction bases left unmatched: 6. The CDR3 DNA reads TGTGCCAGCAGCTCGGCGGGACAGGGGAACACTGAAGCTTTCTTT. Translating it yields CASSSAGQGNTEAFF.

This clone was detected a few times. The chain uses TRBV14 and TRBJ2-7; D is unresolved. The CDR3 contains 13 residues. Germline V gene data show CDR1 as SGHDN and CDR2 as FVKESK. With 4 bases removed from V and 0 bases from J, the gap between germline ends came to 7 bases. Written as DNA, the CDR3 is TGTGCCAGCAGCCGTAGAAGCTCCTACGAGCAGTACTTC. This translates into CASSRRSSYEQYF.

This chain uses TRBV6-6 with TRBJ1-1; D is possibly TRBD1 (6 bases). CDR3 length: 13 residues. Germline V gene data show CDR1 as MNHNY and CDR2 as SVGAGI (reference sequence). The V and J ends lost 8 bases and 0 bases respectively, with 10 bases between them. The DNA for the CDR3 is TGTGCCAGCCGGGGGGCTATGAACACTGAAGCTTTCTTT. Translation gives CASRGAMNTEAFF.

This clone has more than one count but fewer than ten. The chain employs TRBV27 and TRBJ2-1; 11 bases agree with TRBD2. The CDR3 totals 16 residues. Trimming took 5 bases from V and 1 from J; bases not matched to a gene: 4. CDR1 MNHEY and CDR2 SMNVEV come from the germline V gene (reference sequence). The DNA for the CDR3 is TGTGCCAGCAGTGCACCTAGCGGGGGGTCCTACAATGAGCAGTTCTTC. Encoded protein: CASSAPSGGSYNEQFF.